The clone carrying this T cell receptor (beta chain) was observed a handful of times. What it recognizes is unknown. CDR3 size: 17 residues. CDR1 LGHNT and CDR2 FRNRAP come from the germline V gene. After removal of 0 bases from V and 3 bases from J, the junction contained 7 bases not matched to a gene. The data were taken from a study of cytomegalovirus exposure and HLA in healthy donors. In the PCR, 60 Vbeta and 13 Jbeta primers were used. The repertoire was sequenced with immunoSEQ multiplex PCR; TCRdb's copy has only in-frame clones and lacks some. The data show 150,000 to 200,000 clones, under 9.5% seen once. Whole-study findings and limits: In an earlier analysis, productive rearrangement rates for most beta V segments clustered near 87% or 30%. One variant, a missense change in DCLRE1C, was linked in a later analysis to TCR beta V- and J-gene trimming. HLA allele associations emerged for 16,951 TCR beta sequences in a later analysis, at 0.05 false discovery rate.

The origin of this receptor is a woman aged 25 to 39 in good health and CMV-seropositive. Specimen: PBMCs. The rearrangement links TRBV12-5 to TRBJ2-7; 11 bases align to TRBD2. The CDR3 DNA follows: TGTGCTAGTGGTTTGGTAGGTCTAGCGGGAGGAAACTACGAGCAGTACTTC. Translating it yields CASGLVGLAGGNYEQYF.